What follows is one T cell receptor beta chain and its context. As yet, its antigen is unknown. V was cut by 6 bases and J by 8 bases, with 10 bases left in between. The CDR3 has 11 amino acids. Germline CDR1 and CDR2: SEHNR and FQNEAQ (reference sequence). This sample is drawn from a study of blood T cells in healthy people across ages. The overall study: Capture by template switching was about one barcoded beta molecule per two T cells.

Broader study findings: Using unsorted PBMCs precluded a conclusive naive versus antigen-experienced comparison. Calculation of diversity from one million T cells yielded estimates considered to be underestimates.

For the second PCR, which ran for 7 to 11 cycles, a sample-barcoded 5' primer and a J-beta primer mix were used. TCRdb redid the calling of the 5' RACE reads with MiXCR, one entry per CDR3 protein. Among some 1.8 million distinct CDR3 sequences listed, about two fifths were seen once. The donors, healthy Caucasians from Russia, were aged roughly 6 to 100. The chain employs TRBV7-9 and TRBJ1-2; TRBD1 is a possible D gene (5 bases). Sequencing was done on a sample of blood. The TCR was taken from a human donor in good health. CDR3 region: CASRGEQGYTF. The CDR3 DNA reads TGTGCCAGCAGAGGGGAGCAGGGCTACACCTTC.